Here is one T cell receptor beta chain with its context. As processed by the authors: Using reference gene primer amplification, nucleated cell counts were estimated. Clones were read by immunoSEQ multiplex PCR, and TCRdb kept only the in-frame ones, dropping some. V and J calls and clone size are copied from that table; D and trimming were computed from the DNA. The sample shows about 190,000 clones, over 75% of them seen only once. The record originates from a study of blood T cell repertoires in COVID-19. Study-wide background: From T cells, B-cell-depleted T cells, or PBMCs came the material, which was cDNA or gDNA.

This CDR3 comprises 15 residues. After removal of 3 bases from V and 7 bases from J, the junction contained 10 bases not matched to a gene. Germline assignment: CDR1 GTSNPN and CDR2 SVGIG (reference sequence). The receptor was derived from a woman aged 50 to 65 with acute or convalescent COVID-19. Source material: peripheral blood. This sequence joins TRBV30 and TRBJ2-1; 9 positions match TRBD1. This chain's CDR3 is CAWSKWGQGSNEQFF. The DNA of the CDR3 is TGTGCCTGGAGCAAATGGGGACAGGGAAGTAATGAGCAGTTCTTC.